This passage covers 5 T cell receptor beta chains from one sample sequenced in a study of shared clonotypes between healthy human individuals (dated by TCRdb to 2020 to 2022). Library method: the immunoSEQ multiplex PCR assay. TCRdb retrieved this table from immuneACCESS and kept in-frame rearrangements only. Not all clones are present; in checked studies, unresolved V genes account for under half, and no reason is known for the remainder. Across this sample there are around 600,000 clones, with around 97% seen only once. The ten largest clones represent around 0.057% of the sample. Material: naive CD4+ T cells sorted from blood. Reading the label with the study, this specimen's cell subset or site is: CD45RA+ positively selected. The receptors here all came from a woman in her twenties or thirties in good health.

This clone was seen only once. This sequence joins TRBV19 and TRBJ1-6; 7 positions match TRBD1. The length of the CDR3 is 14 residues. CDR1 and CDR2 (germline): LNHDA, SQIVND (reference sequence). V shed 6 bases, J shed 4 bases, and the junction held 3 bases outside the gene matches. The CDR3 DNA reads as TGTGCCAGTAGCTTCAGGGGGTATAATTCACCCCTCCACTTT. Translating gives CASSFRGYNSPLHF.

This chain connects TRBV2 to TRBJ2-1; TRBD2 matches 8 bases. The junction had 7 bases not matched to a gene; V was cut back by 7 bases and J by 5 bases. The germline V gene has CDR1 SNHLY and CDR2 FYNNEI. The CDR3 runs to 14 residues. The CDR3: CASIQRESNNEQFF. DNA of the CDR3: TGTGCCAGCATCCAGCGGGAGAGCAACAATGAGCAGTTCTTC. Drawing the rest from reference TRBV2 and TRBJ2-1, the complete variable domain is EPEVTQTPSHQVTQMGQEVILRCVPISNHLYFYWYRQILGQKVEFLVSFYNNEISEKSEIFDDQFSVERPDGSNFTLKIRSTKLEDSAMYFCASIQRESNNEQFFGPGTRLTVL.

The genes are TRBV6-6 and TRBJ2-5; no reliable D call. The end of the DNA fits TRBJ2-7 better, so the J call may be wrong. The CDR3 contains 13 residues. Per germline, CDR1 MNHNY and CDR2 SVGAGI (reference sequence). The CDR3 DNA sequence: TGTGCCAGCAGTTTAGAGCTAGTCTACGAGCAGTACTTC. This translates into CASSLELVYEQYF.

This clone was observed once. DNA for the CDR3: TGTGCCAGCAGACCGGGACTGGGCTACGAGCAGTACTTC. This codes for CASRPGLGYEQYF. The gene calls are TRBV7-9 and TRBJ2-7; the D gene is possibly TRBD2 (6 bases). Trimming left V 6 bases short and J 3 bases short, with 12 bases between. The CDR3 spans 13 residues. Germline CDR1 SEHNR, CDR2 FQNEAQ (reference sequence).

The V call is TRBV18, the J call TRBJ2-5, with TRBD2 matching 12 bases. This CDR3 comprises 15 residues. CDR1 and CDR2 (germline): KGHSH, LQKENI. J gave up 0 bases and V 4 bases, and 0 bases lay outside the gene matches. Here the CDR3 DNA reads TGTGCCAGCTCACGGACTAGCGGGAACCAAGAGACCCAGTACTTC. Protein: CASSRTSGNQETQYF.